Below, 4 T cell receptor beta chains from the same sample are listed, as sequenced in a study of CD4 T cells in relation to SARS-CoV-2 and coronaviruses. Produced via immunoSEQ multiplex PCR; TCRdb's table is partial and in-frame only. The repertoire holds about 12,000 clones, with 69% as singletons. Their specific antigens are unknown. Before the COVID-19 pandemic, during about 2010-2018, CD4+ T cells were taken from unexposed donors. CD4+ T cells were isolated from the cells after 10 days of culture. Material: CD4+ T cells from PBMCs, cultured in vitro. The source is a human donor in good health.

This chain connects TRBV29-1 to TRBJ2-7, with D possibly matching TRBD1 (6 bases). V was cut by 1 base and J by 9 bases, with 13 bases left in between. The CDR3 extends over 12 amino acids. CDR1 is SQVTM and CDR2 is ANQGSEA in the germline V gene. DNA for the CDR3: TGCAGCGTTGAAGTCTTGCGCAGGGGGCAGTACTTC. Translation: CSVEVLRRGQYF.

The chain carries TRBV3-1 (or the pseudogene TRBV3-2) and TRBJ2-3, with D unresolved. CDR1 and CDR2 from the germline V gene are LGHDT and YNNKEL (reference sequence). This CDR3 is built from 13 residues. Trimming cost V 4 bases and J 0 bases, with 5 bases left between them. CDR3 sequence reads: CASSRRSTDTQYF. The CDR3 nucleotides read TGTGCCAGCAGCCGCAGGAGCACAGATACGCAGTATTTT.

J is TRBJ2-2 and V is TRBV4-1, with 7 nucleotides matching TRBD1. This CDR3 region has 16 residues. Germline V gives CDR1 MGHRA, CDR2 YSYEKL. V trimming: 4 bases; J trimming: 0 bases; junction bases outside the gene matches: 5. CDR3 bases: TGCGCCAGCAGCCGGAGACAGGGACCGAACACCGGGGAGCTGTTTTTT. It is translated as CASSRRQGPNTGELFF.

The chain is built from TRBV27 and TRBJ1-1; D call uncertain. The CDR3 has 14 residues. V lost 7 bases, J lost 1 base, and 13 bases lay in between. Per the germline V gene, CDR1 is MNHEY and CDR2 is SMNVEV (reference sequence). The CDR3 DNA reads as TGTGCCAGCAAAAGGACCAGCTGGAACACTGAAGCTTTCTTT. It encodes CASKRTSWNTEAFF.